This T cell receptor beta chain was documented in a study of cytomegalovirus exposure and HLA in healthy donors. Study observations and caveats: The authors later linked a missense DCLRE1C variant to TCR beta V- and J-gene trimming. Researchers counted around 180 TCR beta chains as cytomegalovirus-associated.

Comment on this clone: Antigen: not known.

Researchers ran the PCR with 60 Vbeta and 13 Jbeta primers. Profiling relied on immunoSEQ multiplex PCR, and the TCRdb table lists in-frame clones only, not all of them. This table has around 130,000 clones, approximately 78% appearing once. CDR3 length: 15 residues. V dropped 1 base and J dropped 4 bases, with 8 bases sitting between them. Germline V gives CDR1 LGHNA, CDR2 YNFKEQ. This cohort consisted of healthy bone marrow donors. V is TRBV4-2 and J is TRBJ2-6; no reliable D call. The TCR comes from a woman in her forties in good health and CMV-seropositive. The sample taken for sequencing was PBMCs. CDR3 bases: TGTGCCAGCAGCCAAGCGGGTGAGGGGGCCAACGTCCTGACTTTC. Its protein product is CASSQAGEGANVLTF.